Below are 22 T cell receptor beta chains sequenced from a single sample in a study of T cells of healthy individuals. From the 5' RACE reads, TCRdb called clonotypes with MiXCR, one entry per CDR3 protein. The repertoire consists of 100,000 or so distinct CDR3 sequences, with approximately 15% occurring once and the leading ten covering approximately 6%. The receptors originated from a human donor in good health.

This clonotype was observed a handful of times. The CDR3 DNA reads TGTGCCAGCAGCTTAGGGGGACAGGGTCAGCCCCAGCATTTT. Translating it yields CASSLGGQGQPQHF. The chain has TRBV7-9 and TRBJ1-5; TRBD1 agrees at 9 bases. Germline-derived CDR1 and CDR2 are SEHNR and FQNEAQ (reference sequence). This CDR3 is built from 14 residues. After removal of 1 base from V and 6 bases from J, the junction contained 1 base not matched to a gene.

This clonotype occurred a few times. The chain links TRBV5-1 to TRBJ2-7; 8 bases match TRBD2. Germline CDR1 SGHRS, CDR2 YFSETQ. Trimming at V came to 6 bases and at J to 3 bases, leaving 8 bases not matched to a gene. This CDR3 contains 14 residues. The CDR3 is CASNPGLGFYEQYF. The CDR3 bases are TGCGCCAGCAATCCGGGACTAGGGTTCTACGAGCAGTACTTC.

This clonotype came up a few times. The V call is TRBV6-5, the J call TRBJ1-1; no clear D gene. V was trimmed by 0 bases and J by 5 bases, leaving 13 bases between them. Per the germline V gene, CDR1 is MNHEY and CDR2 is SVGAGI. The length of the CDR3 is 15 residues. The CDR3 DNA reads TGTGCCAGCAGTTACTCGCAGGTTCTGGGGACTGAAGCTTTCTTT. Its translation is CASSYSQVLGTEAFF.

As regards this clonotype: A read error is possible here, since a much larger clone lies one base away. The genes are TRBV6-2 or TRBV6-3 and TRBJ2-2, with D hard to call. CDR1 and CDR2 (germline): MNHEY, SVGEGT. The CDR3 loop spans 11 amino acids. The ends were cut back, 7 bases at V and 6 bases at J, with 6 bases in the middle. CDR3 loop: CASMDSGELFF. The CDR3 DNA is TGTGCCAGCATGGATTCCGGGGAGCTGTTTTTT.

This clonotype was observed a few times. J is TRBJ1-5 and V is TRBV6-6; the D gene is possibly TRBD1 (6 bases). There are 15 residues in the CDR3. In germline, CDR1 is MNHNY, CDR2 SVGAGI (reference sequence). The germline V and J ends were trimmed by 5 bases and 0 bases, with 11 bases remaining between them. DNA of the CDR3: TGTGCCAGCAGTACACAGGGTCTTAGCAATCAGCCCCAGCATTTT. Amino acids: CASSTQGLSNQPQHF.

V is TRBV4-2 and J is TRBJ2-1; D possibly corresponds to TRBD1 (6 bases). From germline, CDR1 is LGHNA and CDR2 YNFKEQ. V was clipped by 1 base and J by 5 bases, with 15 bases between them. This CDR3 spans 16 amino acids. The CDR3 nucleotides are TGTGCCAGCAGCCAAGGCCCCGGGGACAACAACAATGAGCAGTTCTTC. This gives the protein CASSQGPGDNNNEQFF.

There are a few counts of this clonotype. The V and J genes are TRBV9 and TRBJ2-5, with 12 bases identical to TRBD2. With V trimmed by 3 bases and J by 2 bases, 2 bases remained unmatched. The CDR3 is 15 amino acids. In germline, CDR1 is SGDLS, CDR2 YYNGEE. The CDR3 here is CASSATSGGQETQYF. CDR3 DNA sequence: TGTGCCAGCAGCGCGACTAGCGGGGGTCAAGAGACCCAGTACTTC.

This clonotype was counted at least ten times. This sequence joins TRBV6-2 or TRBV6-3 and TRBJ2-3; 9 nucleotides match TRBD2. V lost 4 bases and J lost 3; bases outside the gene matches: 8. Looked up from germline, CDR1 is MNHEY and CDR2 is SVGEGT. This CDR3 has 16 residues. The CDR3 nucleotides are TGTGCCAGCAGTTGGGGAGCGGGAGGTATAACAGATACGCAGTATTTT. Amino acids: CASSWGAGGITDTQYF.

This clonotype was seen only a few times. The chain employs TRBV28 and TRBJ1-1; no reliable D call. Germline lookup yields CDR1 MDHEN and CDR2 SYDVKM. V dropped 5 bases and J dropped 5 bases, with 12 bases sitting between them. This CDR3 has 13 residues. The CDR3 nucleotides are TGTGCCAGCAGTCGCCTACGGTCTACTGAAGCTTTCTTT. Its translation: CASSRLRSTEAFF. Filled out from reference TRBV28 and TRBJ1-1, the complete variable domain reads DVKVTQSSRYLVKRTGEKVFLECVQDMDHENMFWYRQDPGLGLRLIYFSYDVKMKEKGDIPEGYSVSREKKERFSLILESASTNQTSMYLCASSRLRSTEAFFGQGTRLTVV.

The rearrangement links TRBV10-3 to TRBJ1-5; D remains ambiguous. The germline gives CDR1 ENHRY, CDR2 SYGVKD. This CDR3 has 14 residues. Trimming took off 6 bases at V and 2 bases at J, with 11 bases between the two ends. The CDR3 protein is CAIRGSGGNQPQHF. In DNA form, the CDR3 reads TGTGCCATCAGGGGGTCCGGGGGCAATCAGCCCCAGCATTTT.

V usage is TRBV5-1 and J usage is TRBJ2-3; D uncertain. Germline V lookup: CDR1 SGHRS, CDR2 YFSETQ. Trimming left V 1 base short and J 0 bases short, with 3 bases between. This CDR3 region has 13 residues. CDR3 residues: CASSLWSTDTQYF. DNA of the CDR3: TGCGCCAGCAGCTTGTGGAGCACAGATACGCAGTATTTT.

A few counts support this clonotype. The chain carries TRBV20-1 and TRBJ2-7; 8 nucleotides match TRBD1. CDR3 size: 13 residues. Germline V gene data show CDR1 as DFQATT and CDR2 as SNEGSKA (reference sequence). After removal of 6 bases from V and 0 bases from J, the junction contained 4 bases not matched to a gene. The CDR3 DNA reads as TGCAGTGCCCTCGGACAGGGCTCCTACGAGCAGTACTTC. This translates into CSALGQGSYEQYF.

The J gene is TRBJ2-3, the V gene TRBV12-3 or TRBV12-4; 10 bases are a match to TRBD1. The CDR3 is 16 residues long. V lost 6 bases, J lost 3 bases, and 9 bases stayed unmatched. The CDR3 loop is CASRNPGQGPTDTQYF. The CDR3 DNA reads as TGTGCCAGCAGGAACCCGGGACAGGGGCCGACAGATACGCAGTATTTT.

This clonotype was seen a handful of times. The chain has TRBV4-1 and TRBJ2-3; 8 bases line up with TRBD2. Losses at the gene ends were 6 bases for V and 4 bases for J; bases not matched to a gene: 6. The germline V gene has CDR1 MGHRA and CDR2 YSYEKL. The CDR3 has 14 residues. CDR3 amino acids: CASRGTGGPDTQYF. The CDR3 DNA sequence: TGCGCCAGCAGGGGAACGGGAGGGCCAGATACGCAGTATTTT.

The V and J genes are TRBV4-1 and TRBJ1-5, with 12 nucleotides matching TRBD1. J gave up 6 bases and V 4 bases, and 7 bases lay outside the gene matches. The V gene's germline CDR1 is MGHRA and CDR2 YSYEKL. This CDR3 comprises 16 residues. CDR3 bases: TGCGCCAGCAGCCGGCCGGGACAGGGGGCTCGTCAGCCCCAGCATTTT. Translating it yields CASSRPGQGARQPQHF.

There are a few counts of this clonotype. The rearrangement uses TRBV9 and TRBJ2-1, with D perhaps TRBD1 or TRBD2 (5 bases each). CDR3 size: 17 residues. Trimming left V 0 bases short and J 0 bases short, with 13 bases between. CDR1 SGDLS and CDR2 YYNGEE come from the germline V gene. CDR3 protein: CASSVGLLGGSYNEQFF. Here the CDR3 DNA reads TGTGCCAGCAGCGTAGGTCTTCTTGGGGGCTCCTACAATGAGCAGTTCTTC.

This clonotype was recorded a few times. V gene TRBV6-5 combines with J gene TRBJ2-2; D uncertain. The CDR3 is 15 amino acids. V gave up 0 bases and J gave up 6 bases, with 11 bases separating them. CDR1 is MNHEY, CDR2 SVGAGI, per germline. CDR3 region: CASSYSFGFPGELFF. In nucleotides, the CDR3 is TGTGCCAGCAGTTACTCGTTTGGGTTTCCCGGGGAGCTGTTTTTT.

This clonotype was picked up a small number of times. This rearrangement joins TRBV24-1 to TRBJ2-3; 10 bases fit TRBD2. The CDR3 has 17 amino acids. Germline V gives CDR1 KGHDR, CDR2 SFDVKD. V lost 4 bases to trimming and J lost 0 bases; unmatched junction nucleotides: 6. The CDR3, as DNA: TGTGCCACCAGTGACCCTCTAGCGGGAGTCAGCACAGATACGCAGTATTTT. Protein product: CATSDPLAGVSTDTQYF.

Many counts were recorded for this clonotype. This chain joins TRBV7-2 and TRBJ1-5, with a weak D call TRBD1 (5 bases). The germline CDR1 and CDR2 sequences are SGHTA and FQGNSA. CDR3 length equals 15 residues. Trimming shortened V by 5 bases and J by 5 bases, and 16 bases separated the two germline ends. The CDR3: CASSPSGTGDQPQHF. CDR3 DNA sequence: TGTGCCAGCAGCCCCAGTGGGACGGGAGATCAGCCCCAGCATTTT. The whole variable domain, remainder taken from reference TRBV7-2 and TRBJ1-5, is GAGVSQSPSNKVTEKGKDVELRCDPISGHTALYWYRQSLGQGLEFLIYFQGNSAPDKSGLPSDRFSAERTGGSVSTLTIQRTQQEDSAVYLCASSPSGTGDQPQHFGDGTRLSIL.

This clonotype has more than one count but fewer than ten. DNA of the CDR3: TGTGCCAGCAGTTTAGCAGGACTAGCGGGAGTGAATGAGCAGTTCTTC. It encodes CASSLAGLAGVNEQFF. The chain uses TRBV12-3 or TRBV12-4 and TRBJ2-1; 13 nucleotides match TRBD2. J was trimmed by 7 bases and V by 0 bases; bases with no gene match: 3. CDR3 length equals 16 residues.

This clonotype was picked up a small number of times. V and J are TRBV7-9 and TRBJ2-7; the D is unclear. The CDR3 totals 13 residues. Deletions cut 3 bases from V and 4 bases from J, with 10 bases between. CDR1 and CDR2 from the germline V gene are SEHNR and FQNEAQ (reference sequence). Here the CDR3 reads CASSFGQIYEQYF. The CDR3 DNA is TGTGCCAGCAGCTTTGGGCAGATATACGAGCAGTACTTC. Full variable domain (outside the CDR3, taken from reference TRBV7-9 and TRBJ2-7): DTGVSQNPRHKITKRGQNVTFRCDPISEHNRLYWYRQTLGQGPEFLTYFQNEAQLEKSRLLSDRFSAERPKGSFSTLEIQRTEQGDSAMYLCASSFGQIYEQYFGPGTRLTVT.

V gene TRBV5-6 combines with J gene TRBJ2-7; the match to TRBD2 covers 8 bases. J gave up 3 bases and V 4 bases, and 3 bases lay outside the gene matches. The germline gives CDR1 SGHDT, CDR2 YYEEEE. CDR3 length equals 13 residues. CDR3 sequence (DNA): TGTGCCAGCAGCCGAGGGACTAGCTACGAGCAGTACTTC. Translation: CASSRGTSYEQYF. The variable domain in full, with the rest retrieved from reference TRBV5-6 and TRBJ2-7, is DAGVTQSPTHLIKTRGQQVTLRCSPKSGHDTVSWYQQALGQGPQFIFQYYEEEERQRGNFPDRFSGHQFPNYSSELNVNALLLGDSALYLCASSRGTSYEQYFGPGTRLTVT.